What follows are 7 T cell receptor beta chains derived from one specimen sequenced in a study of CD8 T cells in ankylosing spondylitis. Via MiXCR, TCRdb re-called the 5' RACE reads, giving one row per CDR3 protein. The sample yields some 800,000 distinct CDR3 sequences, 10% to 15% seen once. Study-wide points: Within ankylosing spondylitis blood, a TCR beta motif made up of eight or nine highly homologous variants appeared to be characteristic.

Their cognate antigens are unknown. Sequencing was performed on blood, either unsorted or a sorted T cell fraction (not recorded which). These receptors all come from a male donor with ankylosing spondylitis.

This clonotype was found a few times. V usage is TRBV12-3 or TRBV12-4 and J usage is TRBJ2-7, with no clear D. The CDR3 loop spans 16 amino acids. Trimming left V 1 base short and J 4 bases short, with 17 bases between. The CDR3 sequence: CASSLGSHAGIYEQYF. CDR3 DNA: TGTGCCAGCAGTTTAGGGTCCCACGCAGGAATATACGAGCAGTACTTC.

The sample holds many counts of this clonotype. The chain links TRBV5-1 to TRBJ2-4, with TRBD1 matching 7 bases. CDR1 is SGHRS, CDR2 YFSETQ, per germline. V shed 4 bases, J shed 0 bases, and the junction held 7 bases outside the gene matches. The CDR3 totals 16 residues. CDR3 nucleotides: TGCGCCAGCAGCCCGGGACAGAATATAGCCAAAAACATTCAGTACTTC. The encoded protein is CASSPGQNIAKNIQYF.

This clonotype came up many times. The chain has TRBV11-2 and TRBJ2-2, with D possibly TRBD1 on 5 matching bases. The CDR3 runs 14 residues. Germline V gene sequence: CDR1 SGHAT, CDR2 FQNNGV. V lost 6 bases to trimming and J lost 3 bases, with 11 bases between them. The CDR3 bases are TGTGCCAGCAGATGGACATATGACACCGGGGAGCTGTTTTTT. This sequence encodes CASRWTYDTGELFF.

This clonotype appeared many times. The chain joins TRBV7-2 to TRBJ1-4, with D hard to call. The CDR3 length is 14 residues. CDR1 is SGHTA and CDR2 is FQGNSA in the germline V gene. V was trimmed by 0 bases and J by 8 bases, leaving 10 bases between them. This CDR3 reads CASSLAWPGEKLFF. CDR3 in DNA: TGTGCCAGCAGCTTAGCTTGGCCCGGAGAAAAACTGTTTTTT. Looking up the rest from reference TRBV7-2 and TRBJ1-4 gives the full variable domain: GAGVSQSPSNKVTEKGKDVELRCDPISGHTALYWYRQSLGQGLEFLIYFQGNSAPDKSGLPSDRFSAERTGGSVSTLTIQRTQQEDSAVYLCASSLAWPGEKLFFGSGTQLSVL.

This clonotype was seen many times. The CDR3 DNA is TGCAGTGCTAGACCCAGGAGCCACCAAGAGACCCAGTACTTC. Residues: CSARPRSHQETQYF. The rearrangement uses TRBV20-1 and TRBJ2-5; D is uncertain. Trimming left V 2 bases short and J 0 bases short, with 10 bases between. The CDR3 contains 14 residues. CDR1 and CDR2 (germline): DFQATT, SNEGSKA (reference sequence).

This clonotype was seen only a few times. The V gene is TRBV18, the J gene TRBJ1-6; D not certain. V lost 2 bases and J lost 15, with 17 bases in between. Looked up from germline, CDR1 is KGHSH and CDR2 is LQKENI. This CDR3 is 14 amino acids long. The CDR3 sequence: CASSPTSRPAYLHF. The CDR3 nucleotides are TGTGCCAGCTCACCAACGAGCCGGCCGGCATACCTCCACTTT.

CDR3 amino acids: CASSYGTSYETQYF. CDR3 DNA: TGCGCCAGCAGCTACGGGACTAGCTATGAGACCCAGTACTTC. The V and J genes are TRBV5-1 and TRBJ2-5; 9 nucleotides align to TRBD2. The germline V gene encodes CDR1 SGHRS and CDR2 YFSETQ. The ends lost 3 bases at V and 5 bases at J; junction bases unmatched: 5. This CDR3 region has 14 residues.